A single sample is the source of the 18 T cell receptor beta chains below, sequenced in a study of cytomegalovirus exposure and HLA in healthy donors. In the PCR, 60 Vbeta and 13 Jbeta primers were used. Clones were sequenced by immunoSEQ multiplex PCR, and TCRdb holds only the in-frame ones, with some missing. The table lists about 100,000 clones, around 72% of them singletons. Material: PBMCs. The source of these receptors is a male donor in good health and CMV-seropositive.

This clone was recorded a few times. In nucleotides, the CDR3 is TGTGCCAGCAGGCCTACGGGGGGTTCACCCCTCCACTTT. Amino acid sequence: CASRPTGGSPLHF. The chain combines TRBV6-1 with TRBJ1-6, with D tentatively TRBD1 (5 bases). CDR1 is MNHNS and CDR2 is SASEGT in the germline V gene. The V end was cut by 6 bases, the J end by 9 bases, with 12 bases between. The CDR3 loop spans 13 amino acids.

CDR3 bases: TGCGCCAGCAGCTTGGGACTAGCGGGGGGCCTTGGGGGTTACAATGAGCAGTTCTTC. Translated, it gives CASSLGLAGGLGGYNEQFF. The chain carries TRBV5-1 and TRBJ2-1, with 13 bases aligning to TRBD2. The CDR3 loop spans 19 amino acids. Germline lookup yields CDR1 SGHRS and CDR2 YFSETQ. Trimming removed 0 bases from V and 4 bases from J; junction bases left unmatched: 10.

The rearrangement links TRBV7-9 to TRBJ1-2, with TRBD1 matching over 9 bases. This CDR3 comprises 13 residues. V lost 6 bases, J lost 6 bases, and 5 bases stayed unmatched. In germline, CDR1 is SEHNR, CDR2 FQNEAQ (reference sequence). CDR3 sequence reads: CASRRTGDNGYTF. In DNA form, the CDR3 reads TGTGCCAGCAGAAGGACAGGGGATAATGGCTACACCTTC.

The chain has TRBV11-2 and TRBJ2-5; a weak D match, TRBD2 (5 bases). The germline CDR1 and CDR2 sequences are SGHAT and FQNNGV. The CDR3 has 14 residues. The germline V and J ends were trimmed by 5 bases and 3 bases, with 13 bases remaining between them. The CDR3 sequence: CASSLMASKETQYF. In DNA form, the CDR3 reads TGTGCCAGCAGCCTTATGGCTAGCAAAGAGACCCAGTACTTC.

V gene TRBV6-6 combines with J gene TRBJ2-7; D is ambiguous. The CDR3 extends over 13 amino acids. V lost 8 bases and J 2 bases, leaving 13 bases between the germline ends. CDR1 MNHNY and CDR2 SVGAGI come from the germline V gene (reference sequence). DNA for the CDR3: TGTGCCAGCTCCACTCGAAAGACCTACGAGCAGTACTTC. It translates to CASSTRKTYEQYF.

V is TRBV18 and J is TRBJ1-2, with D tentatively TRBD1 (6 bases). The CDR3 contains 12 residues. Between the trimmed V and J ends, which lost 3 bases and 4 bases, there was a span of 6 bases. CDR1 and CDR2 from the germline V gene are KGHSH and LQKENI. CDR3 residues: CASSPDSYGYTF. CDR3 in DNA: TGTGCCAGCTCACCGGACAGCTATGGCTACACCTTC.

V is TRBV18 and J is TRBJ1-4; 10 positions agree with TRBD1. CDR1 KGHSH and CDR2 LQKENI come from the germline V gene. J lost 0 bases, V lost 2 bases, and 9 bases had no gene match. CDR3 size: 19 residues. Here the CDR3 reads CASSPGRDRGTTTNEKLFF. CDR3 in DNA: TGTGCCAGCTCACCAGGAAGGGACAGGGGTACGACAACTAATGAAAAACTGTTTTTT.

V usage is TRBV30 and J usage is TRBJ1-6; the match to TRBD1 covers 7 bases. With V trimmed by 4 bases and J by 10 bases, 7 bases remained unmatched. Germline V CDR1 and CDR2: GTSNPN, SVGIG (reference sequence). There are 13 residues in the CDR3. The CDR3 DNA sequence: TGTGCCTGGACACAGGACAGGCCCTCACCCCTCCACTTT. Amino acids: CAWTQDRPSPLHF.

For the CDR3, the DNA is TGTGCCGGAAACAGGGGCTACAATGAGCAGTTCTTC. It translates to CAGNRGYNEQFF. The V call is TRBV30, the J call TRBJ2-1; TRBD1 matches at 7 bases. V was pared by 8 bases and J by 3 bases, with 4 bases of the junction left unmatched. Looked up from germline, CDR1 is GTSNPN and CDR2 is SVGIG (reference sequence). The CDR3 is 12 residues long.

CDR3 sequence: CASSISGQGSNQPQHF. The DNA for the CDR3 is TGTGCCAGTAGTATTTCCGGACAGGGTAGCAATCAGCCCCAGCATTTT. The chain employs TRBV19 and TRBJ1-5, with 8 nucleotides matching TRBD1. V was pared by 3 bases and J by 0 bases, with 4 bases of the junction left unmatched. The CDR3 runs to 16 residues. The germline CDR1 and CDR2 sequences are LNHDA and SQIVND (reference sequence).

This chain connects TRBV7-9 to TRBJ1-2; tentative D call: TRBD1 (6 bases). The CDR3 totals 15 residues. CDR1 is SEHNR and CDR2 is FQNEAQ in the germline V gene (reference sequence). Between the trimmed V and J ends, which lost 10 bases and 4 bases, there was a span of 22 bases. This CDR3 reads CATPEGGAEGYGYTF. CDR3 DNA: TGTGCCACCCCGGAGGGGGGGGCGGAAGGCTATGGCTACACCTTC. The variable domain in full, with the rest retrieved from reference TRBV7-9 and TRBJ1-2, is DTGVSQNPRHKITKRGQNVTFRCDPISEHNRLYWYRQTLGQGPEFLTYFQNEAQLEKSRLLSDRFSAERPKGSFSTLEIQRTEQGDSAMYLCATPEGGAEGYGYTFGSGTRLTVV.

This rearrangement joins TRBV6-1 to TRBJ2-1, with 14 bases fitting TRBD2. V lost 4 bases, J lost 11 bases, and 7 bases stayed unmatched. The CDR3 consists of 15 residues. Germline lookup yields CDR1 MNHNS and CDR2 SASEGT. DNA of the CDR3: TGTGCCAGCAGTGTCCTGACTAGCGGGGGGGCCAAGCAGTTCTTC. Encoded protein: CASSVLTSGGAKQFF.

The chain links TRBV7-2 to TRBJ2-7; perhaps TRBD1 as D (6 bases). Per the germline V gene, CDR1 is SGHTA and CDR2 is FQGNSA. V lost 2 bases, J lost 2 bases, and 10 bases lay in between. CDR3 length: 14 amino acids. The CDR3 reads CASSLRRGTYEQYF. In DNA form, the CDR3 reads TGTGCCAGCAGCTTACGCAGGGGCACCTACGAGCAGTACTTC.

The gene calls are TRBV6-1 and TRBJ1-1; D not certain. V was trimmed by 7 bases and J by 4 bases, leaving 10 bases between them. This CDR3 comprises 12 residues. Germline V gene sequence: CDR1 MNHNS, CDR2 SASEGT. The CDR3 loop is CASIPGSTEAFF. The DNA of the CDR3 is TGTGCCAGCATTCCAGGTTCCACTGAAGCTTTCTTT.

J is TRBJ2-7 and V is TRBV9, with a weak D call TRBD1 (5 bases). Per germline, CDR1 SGDLS and CDR2 YYNGEE. Trimming removed 4 bases from V and 9 bases from J, with 17 bases in between. CDR3 length: 13 residues. The CDR3 reads CASSPPTQGVQYF. The CDR3 DNA is TGTGCCAGCAGCCCTCCAACCCAGGGCGTGCAGTACTTC. The entire variable domain, with the rest obtained from reference TRBV9 and TRBJ2-7, is as follows: DSGVTQTPKHLITATGQRVTLRCSPRSGDLSVYWYQQSLDQGLQFLIQYYNGEERAKGNILERFSAQQFPDLHSELNLSSLELGDSALYFCASSPPTQGVQYFGPGTRLTVT.

This chain uses TRBV5-4 with TRBJ1-6; D perhaps matches TRBD1 (5 bases). The germline CDR1 and CDR2 sequences are SGHNT and YYREEE (reference sequence). The length of the CDR3 is 11 residues. Trimming took off 2 bases at V and 14 bases at J, with 8 bases between the two ends. CDR3 region: CASSFKDTLHF. Here the CDR3 DNA reads TGTGCCAGCAGCTTTAAGGACACCCTCCACTTT.

CDR3 in amino acids: CASRKTGLRGTQYF. The DNA for the CDR3 is TGTGCCAGCAGAAAGACAGGGTTAAGGGGGACCCAGTACTTC. This chain uses TRBV9 with TRBJ2-5; 7 bases are a match to TRBD1. V was clipped by 5 bases and J by 7 bases; unmatched bases: 11. The CDR3 contains 14 residues. Germline V lookup: CDR1 SGDLS, CDR2 YYNGEE.

The chain uses TRBV5-1 and TRBJ2-2; 10 positions match TRBD2. V shed 0 bases, J shed 5 bases, and the junction held 7 bases outside the gene matches. From germline, CDR1 is SGHRS and CDR2 YFSETQ. The CDR3 is 17 residues long. The CDR3 nucleotides read TGCGCCAGCAGCTTGGACACAGCGGGGGGGCAAACCGGGGAGCTGTTTTTT. Amino acid sequence: CASSLDTAGGQTGELFF.